This T cell receptor beta chain appears in the sequencing data of a study of blood T cell repertoires in COVID-19. At the level of the study: The United States, Italy and Spain were the sources of the acute and convalescent COVID-19 samples. PBMCs, B-cell-depleted T cells, or T cells provided the cDNA or gDNA that made up the material.

Per the study methods: Estimates of nucleated cell counts were drawn from the amplification of reference gene primers. Sequencing was performed with immunoSEQ multiplex PCR; in TCRdb, only in-frame clones are kept and a portion is missing. V and J calls plus clone size are reproduced from that table; the DNA served to infer D and trimming. The data contain about 200,000 clones, approximately 87% of them singletons. With V trimmed by 1 base and J by 4 bases, 3 bases remained unmatched. Germline CDR1 reads MNHEY; CDR2 reads SVGAGI. This CDR3 has 15 residues. The V and J genes are TRBV6-5 and TRBJ1-1, with 10 bases lining up with TRBD1. The receptor was derived from a woman aged 70-85 years with acute or convalescent COVID-19. Sequences were obtained from peripheral blood. The CDR3 spells CASSYWTGGATEAFF. The DNA for the CDR3 is TGTGCCAGCAGTTACTGGACAGGGGGGGCCACTGAAGCTTTCTTT.